The clone carrying this TCR beta chain was recorded at least ten times. Its target is not known. Each TCR beta cDNA library carried unique molecular identifiers. TCRdb called the PCR reads again in MiXCR, with one record for every CDR3 protein. The sample has about 190,000 distinct CDR3 sequences; over 25% are singletons. This sample was taken from a study of post-analysis software for immune sequencing data. Whole-study results and caveats: Five or six TRBV segments, TRBV5-6, TRBV5-1 and TRBV20-1 among them, were found more frequent in patients than controls.

The CDR3 extends over 16 amino acids. Germline V gene lookup returns CDR1 SGHRS and CDR2 YFSETQ. Trimming cost V 4 bases and J 2 bases, with 19 bases left between them. Sample: blood. The sequence was collected from a girl younger than 18 with multiple sclerosis. The genes are TRBV5-1 and TRBJ2-7; D might be TRBD1 or TRBD2, each matching 5 bases. CDR3 nucleotides: TGCGCCAGCAGCAGAACGGGGCATATTCTTACCTACGAGCAGTACTTC. Translated: CASSRTGHILTYEQYF.